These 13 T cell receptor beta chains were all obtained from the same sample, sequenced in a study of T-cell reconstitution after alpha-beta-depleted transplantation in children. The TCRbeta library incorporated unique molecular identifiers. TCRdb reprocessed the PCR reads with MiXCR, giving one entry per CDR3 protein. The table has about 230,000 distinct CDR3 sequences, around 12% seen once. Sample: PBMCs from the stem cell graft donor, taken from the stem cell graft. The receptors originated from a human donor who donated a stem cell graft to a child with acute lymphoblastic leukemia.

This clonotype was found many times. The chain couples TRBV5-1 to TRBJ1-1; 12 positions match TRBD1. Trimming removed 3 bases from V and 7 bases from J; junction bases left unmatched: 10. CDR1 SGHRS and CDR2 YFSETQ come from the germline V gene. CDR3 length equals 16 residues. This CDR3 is CASSWGQGAAYNEAFF. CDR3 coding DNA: TGCGCCAGCAGCTGGGGACAGGGGGCGGCGTATAATGAAGCTTTCTTT.

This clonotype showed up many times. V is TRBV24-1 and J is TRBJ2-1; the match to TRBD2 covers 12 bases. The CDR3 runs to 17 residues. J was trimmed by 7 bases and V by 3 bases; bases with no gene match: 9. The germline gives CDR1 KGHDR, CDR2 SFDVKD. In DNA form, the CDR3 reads TGTGCCACCAGTGATACCATTCTAGCGGGAGGGCCTAATGAGCAGTTCTTC. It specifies CATSDTILAGGPNEQFF.

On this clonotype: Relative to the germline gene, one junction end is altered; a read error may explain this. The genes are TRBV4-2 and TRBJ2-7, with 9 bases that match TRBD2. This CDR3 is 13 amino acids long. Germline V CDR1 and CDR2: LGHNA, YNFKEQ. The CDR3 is CARSPGLAAEQYF. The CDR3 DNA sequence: TGTGCCAGGAGCCCGGGACTAGCTGCCGAGCAGTACTTC.

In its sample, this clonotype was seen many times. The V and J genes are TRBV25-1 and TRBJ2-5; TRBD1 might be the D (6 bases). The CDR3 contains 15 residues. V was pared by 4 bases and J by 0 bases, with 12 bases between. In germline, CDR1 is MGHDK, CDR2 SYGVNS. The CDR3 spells CASSGLQGNQETQYF. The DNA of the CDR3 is TGTGCCAGCAGTGGATTACAGGGAAACCAAGAGACCCAGTACTTC.

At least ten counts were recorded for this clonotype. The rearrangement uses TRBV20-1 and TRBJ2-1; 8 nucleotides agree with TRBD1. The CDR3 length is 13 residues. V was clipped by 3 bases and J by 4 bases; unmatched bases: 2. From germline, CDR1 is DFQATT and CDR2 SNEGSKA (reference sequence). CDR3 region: CSARRDRYNEQFF. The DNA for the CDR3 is TGCAGTGCTAGGAGGGACAGGTACAATGAGCAGTTCTTC.

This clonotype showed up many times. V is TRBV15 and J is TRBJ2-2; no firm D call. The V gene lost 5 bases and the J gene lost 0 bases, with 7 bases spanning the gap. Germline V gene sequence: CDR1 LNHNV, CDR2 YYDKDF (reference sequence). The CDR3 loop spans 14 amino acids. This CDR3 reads CATSLAPNTGELFF. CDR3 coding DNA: TGTGCCACCAGCCTGGCCCCGAACACCGGGGAGCTGTTTTTT.

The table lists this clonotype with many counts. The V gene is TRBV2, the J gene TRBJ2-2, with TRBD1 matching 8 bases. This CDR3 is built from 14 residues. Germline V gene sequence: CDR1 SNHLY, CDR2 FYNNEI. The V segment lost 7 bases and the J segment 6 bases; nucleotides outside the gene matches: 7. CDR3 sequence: CASTTTGAAGELFF. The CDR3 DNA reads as TGTGCCAGCACGACGACAGGGGCGGCCGGGGAGCTGTTTTTT.

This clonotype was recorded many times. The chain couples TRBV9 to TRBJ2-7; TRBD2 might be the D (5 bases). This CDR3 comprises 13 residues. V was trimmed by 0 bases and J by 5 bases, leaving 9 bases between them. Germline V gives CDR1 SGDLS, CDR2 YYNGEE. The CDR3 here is CASSVVSRDEQYF. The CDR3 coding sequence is TGTGCCAGCAGCGTAGTCTCGAGGGACGAGCAGTACTTC.

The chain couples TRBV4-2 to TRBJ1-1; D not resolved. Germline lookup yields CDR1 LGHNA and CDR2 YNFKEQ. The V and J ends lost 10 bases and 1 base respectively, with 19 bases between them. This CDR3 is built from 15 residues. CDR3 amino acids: CAMAPGRLRNTEAFF. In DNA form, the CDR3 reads TGTGCCATGGCCCCCGGGCGCCTCCGGAACACTGAAGCTTTCTTT.

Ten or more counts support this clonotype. Here the CDR3 reads CAAALSGANVLTF. The CDR3 region has the DNA TGTGCCGCCGCGCTATCGGGGGCCAACGTCCTGACTTTC. The V gene is TRBV27, the J gene TRBJ2-6; D is ambiguous. The length of the CDR3 is 13 residues. Germline CDR1 is MNHEY and CDR2 is SMNVEV (reference sequence). V was trimmed by 11 bases and J by 4 bases, leaving 12 bases between them.

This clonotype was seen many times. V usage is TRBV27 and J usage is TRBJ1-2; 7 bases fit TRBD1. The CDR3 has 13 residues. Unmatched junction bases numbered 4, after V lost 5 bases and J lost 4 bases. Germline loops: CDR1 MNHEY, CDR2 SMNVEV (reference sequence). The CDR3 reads CASSPTGPYGYTF. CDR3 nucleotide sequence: TGTGCCAGCAGTCCGACAGGGCCCTATGGCTACACCTTC.

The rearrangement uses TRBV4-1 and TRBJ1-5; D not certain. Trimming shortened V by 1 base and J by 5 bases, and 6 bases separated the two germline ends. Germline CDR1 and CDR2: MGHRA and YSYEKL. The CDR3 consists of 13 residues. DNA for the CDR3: TGCGCCAGCAGCCAAGCCGTCGATCAGCCCCAGCATTTT. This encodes CASSQAVDQPQHF.

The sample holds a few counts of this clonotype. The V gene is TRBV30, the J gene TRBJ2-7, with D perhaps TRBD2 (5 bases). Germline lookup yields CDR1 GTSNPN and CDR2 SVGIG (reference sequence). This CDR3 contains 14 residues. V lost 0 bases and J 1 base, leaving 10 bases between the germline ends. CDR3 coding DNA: TGTGCCTGGAGTGTACGGCGGGTTTCCTACGAGCAGTACTTC. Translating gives CAWSVRRVSYEQYF.